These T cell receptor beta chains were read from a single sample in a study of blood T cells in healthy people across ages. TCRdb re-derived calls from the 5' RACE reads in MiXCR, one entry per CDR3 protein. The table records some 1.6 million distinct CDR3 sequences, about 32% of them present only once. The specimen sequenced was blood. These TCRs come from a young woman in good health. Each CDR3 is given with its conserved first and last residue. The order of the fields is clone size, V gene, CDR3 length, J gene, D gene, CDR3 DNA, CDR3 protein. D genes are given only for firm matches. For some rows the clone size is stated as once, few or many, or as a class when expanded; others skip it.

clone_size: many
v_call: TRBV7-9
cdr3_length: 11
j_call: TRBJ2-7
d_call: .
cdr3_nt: TGTGCCAGCAGCCCAACCTACGAGCAGTACTTC
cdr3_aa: CASSPTYEQYF

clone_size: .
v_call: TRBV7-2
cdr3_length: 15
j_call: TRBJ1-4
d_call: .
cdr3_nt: TGTGCCAGCAGCTTCGCCACGGGGTTGGGTGAAAAACTGTTTTTT
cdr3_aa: CASSFATGLGEKLFF

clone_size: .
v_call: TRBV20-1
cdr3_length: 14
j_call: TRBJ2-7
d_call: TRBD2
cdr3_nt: TGCAGTGCTAGAGATCCCGGGGGGTCCTACGAGCAGTACTTC
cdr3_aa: CSARDPGGSYEQYF

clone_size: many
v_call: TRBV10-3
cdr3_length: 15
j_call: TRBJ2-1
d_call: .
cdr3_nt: TGTGCCATCAGTGAGTCCAGCGGCTCCTACAATGAGCAGTTCTTC
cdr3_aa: CAISESSGSYNEQFF

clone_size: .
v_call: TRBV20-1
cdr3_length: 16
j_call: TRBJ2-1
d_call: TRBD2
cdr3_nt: TGCAGTACCCCAATGGCGGGGGGGAGCTCCTACAATGAGCAGTTCTTC
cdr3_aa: CSTPMAGGSSYNEQFF

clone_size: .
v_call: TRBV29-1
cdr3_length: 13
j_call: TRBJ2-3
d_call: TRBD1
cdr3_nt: TGCGGCGGTGACAGGGGTGGCACAGATACGCAGGATTTT
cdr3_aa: CGGDRGGTDTQDF

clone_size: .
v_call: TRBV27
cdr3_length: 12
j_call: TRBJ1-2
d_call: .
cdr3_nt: TGTGCCAGCAGTACGGGACATCATGGCTACACCTTC
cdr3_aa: CASSTGHHGYTF

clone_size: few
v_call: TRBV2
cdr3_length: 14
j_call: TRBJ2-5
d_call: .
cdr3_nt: TGTGCCAGCAGTGAGGATGGCGGGATGGAGACCCAGTACTTC
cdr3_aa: CASSEDGGMETQYF

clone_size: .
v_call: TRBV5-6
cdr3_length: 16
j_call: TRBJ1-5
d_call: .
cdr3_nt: TGTGCCAGCAGCTTGGGTCCGGCGGCAGTCAATCAGCCCCAGCATTTT
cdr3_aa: CASSLGPAAVNQPQHF

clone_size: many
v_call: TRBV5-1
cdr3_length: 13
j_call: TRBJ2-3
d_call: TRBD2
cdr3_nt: TGCGCCAGCAGCTCGGAGCGGGAGGATACGCAGTATTTT
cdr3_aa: CASSSEREDTQYF

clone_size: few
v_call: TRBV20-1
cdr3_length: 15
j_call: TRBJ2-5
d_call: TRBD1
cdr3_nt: TGCAGTGCTAGAGGGGCAGGGGGTATCCAAGAGACCCAGTACTTC
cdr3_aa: CSARGAGGIQETQYF

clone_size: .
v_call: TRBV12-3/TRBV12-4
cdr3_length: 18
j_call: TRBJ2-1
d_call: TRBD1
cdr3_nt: TGTGCCAGCAGGCCTCGGGCAGGTGGCAGGGGGCCCTACAATGAGCAGTTCTTC
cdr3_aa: CASRPRAGGRGPYNEQFF

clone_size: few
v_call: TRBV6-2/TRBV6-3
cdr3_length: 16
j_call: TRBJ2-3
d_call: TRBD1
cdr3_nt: TGTGCCAGCAGTTACGGGGACAGGGTTAGGACAGATACGCAGTATTTT
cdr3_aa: CASSYGDRVRTDTQYF

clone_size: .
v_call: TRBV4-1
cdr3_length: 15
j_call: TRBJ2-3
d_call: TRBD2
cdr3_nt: TGCGCCAGCAGCCCATTAGCGGGGGGGCTTGATACGCAGTATTTT
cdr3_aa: CASSPLAGGLDTQYF

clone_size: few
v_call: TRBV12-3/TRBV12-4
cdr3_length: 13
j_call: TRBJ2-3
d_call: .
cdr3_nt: TGTGCCAGCAGTTTAGAAAGCGCAGATGCGCAGTATTTT
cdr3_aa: CASSLESADAQYF

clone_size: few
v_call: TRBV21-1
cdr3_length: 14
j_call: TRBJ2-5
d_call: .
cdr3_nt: TGTGCCAGCACCACACGGACAGGGAAAGAGACCCAGTACTTC
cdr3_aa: CASTTRTGKETQYF

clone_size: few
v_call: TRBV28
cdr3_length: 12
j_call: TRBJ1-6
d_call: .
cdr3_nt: TGTGCCAGCAGTTTTCGGGGGTCACCCCTCCACTTT
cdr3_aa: CASSFRGSPLHF

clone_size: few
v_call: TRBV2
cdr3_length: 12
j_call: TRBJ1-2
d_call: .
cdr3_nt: TGTGCCAGCAGGGCGGGGTCCGATGGCTACACCTTC
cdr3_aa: CASRAGSDGYTF

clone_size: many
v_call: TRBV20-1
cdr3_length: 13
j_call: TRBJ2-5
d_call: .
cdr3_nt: TGCAGTGCCCCTAGATCTGGAGGGGGGACCCAGTACTTC
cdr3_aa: CSAPRSGGGTQYF

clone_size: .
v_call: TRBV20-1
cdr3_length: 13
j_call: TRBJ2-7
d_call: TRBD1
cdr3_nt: TGCGGTGCTAGGGGGACAGGGGGCCACGAGCAGTACTTC
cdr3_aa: CGARGTGGHEQYF

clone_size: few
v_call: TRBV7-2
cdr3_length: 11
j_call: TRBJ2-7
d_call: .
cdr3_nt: TGTGCCGGCAGTTCATCCTACGAGCAGTACTTC
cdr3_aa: CAGSSSYEQYF

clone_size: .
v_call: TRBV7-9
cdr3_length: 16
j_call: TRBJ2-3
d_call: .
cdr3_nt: TGTGCCGGCAGCTTAGGGAAGTATCGGAAGGGAGATACGCAGTATTTT
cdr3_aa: CAGSLGKYRKGDTQYF

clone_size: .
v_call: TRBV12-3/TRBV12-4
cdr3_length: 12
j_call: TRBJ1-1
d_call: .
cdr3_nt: TGTGCCAGCGCCGACGGGGCGGCGGGAGCTTTCTTT
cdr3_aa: CASADGAAGAFF

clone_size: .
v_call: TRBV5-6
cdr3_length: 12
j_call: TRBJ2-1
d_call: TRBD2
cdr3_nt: TGTGCCAGCAACGCCGGAACGGGGGGGCAGTTCTTC
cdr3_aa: CASNAGTGGQFF

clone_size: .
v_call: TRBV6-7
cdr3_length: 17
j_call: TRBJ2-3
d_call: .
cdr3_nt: TGTGCCAGCAGTTACCTCGAGGGGGACGCTTACACAGGTACGCAGTATTTT
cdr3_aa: CASSYLEGDAYTGTQYF

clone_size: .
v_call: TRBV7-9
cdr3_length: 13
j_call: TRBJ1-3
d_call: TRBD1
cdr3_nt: TGTGCCTTCACGACAGGGGAAGGAAACACCATATATTTT
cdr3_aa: CAFTTGEGNTIYF

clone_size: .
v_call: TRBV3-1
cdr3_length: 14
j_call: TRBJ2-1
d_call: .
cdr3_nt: TGTGCCAGCAGCCCTAAAAGGACCTACAATGAGCAGTTCTTC
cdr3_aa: CASSPKRTYNEQFF

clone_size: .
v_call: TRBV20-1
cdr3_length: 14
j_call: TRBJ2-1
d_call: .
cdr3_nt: TGCAGTGCTAGAGTGGCCATCTCCTACAATGAGCAGTTCTTC
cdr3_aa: CSARVAISYNEQFF

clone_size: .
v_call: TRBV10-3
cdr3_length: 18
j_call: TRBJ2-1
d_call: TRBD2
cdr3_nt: TGTGCCATCAGTGACGGGACTACCTCAGGGCGAGTCCACAATGAGCAGTTCTTC
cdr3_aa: CAISDGTTSGRVHNEQFF

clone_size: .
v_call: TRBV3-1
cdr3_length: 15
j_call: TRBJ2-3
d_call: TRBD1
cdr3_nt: TGTGCCAGCAGCCCCGGACAGGTTAACGCAGATACGCAGTATTTT
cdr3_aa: CASSPGQVNADTQYF

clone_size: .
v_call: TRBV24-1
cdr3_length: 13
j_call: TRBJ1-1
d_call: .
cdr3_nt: TGTGCCACCAGTGGCGGAAAGAACACTGAAGCTTTCTTT
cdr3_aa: CATSGGKNTEAFF

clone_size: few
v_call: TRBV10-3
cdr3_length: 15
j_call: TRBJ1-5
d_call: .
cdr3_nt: TGTGCCATCAGTTCGGGGATAGGGAGCAATCAGCCCCAGCATTTT
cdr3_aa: CAISSGIGSNQPQHF

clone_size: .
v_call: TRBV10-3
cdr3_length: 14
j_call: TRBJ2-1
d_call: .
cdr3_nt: TGTGCCATCAGTGACCCAAGGTTAAACAATGAGCAGTTCTTC
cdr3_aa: CAISDPRLNNEQFF

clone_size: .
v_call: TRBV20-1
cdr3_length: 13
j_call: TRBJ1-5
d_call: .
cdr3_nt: TGCAGTGCTAGACCGCAGGGAGATCAGCCCCAGCATTTT
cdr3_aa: CSARPQGDQPQHF

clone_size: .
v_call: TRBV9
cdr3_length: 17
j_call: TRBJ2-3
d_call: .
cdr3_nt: TGTGCCAGCAGCGCAGGGGCTAGCGTAGATAGCACAGATACGCAGTATTTT
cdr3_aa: CASSAGASVDSTDTQYF

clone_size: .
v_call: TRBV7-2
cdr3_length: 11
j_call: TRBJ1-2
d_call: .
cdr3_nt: TGTGCCAGCACCGCTAACCATGGCTACACCTTC
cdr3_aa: CASTANHGYTF

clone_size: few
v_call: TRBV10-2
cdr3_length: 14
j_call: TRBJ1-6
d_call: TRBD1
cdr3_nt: TGCGCCAGCAGCGATAGACAGGGGGACTCACCCCTCCACTTT
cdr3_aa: CASSDRQGDSPLHF

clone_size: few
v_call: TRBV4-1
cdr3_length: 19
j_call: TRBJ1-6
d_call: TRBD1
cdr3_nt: TGCGCCAGCAGCCTTCCGGGACAGGGGTTAAGCCCCTATAATTCACCCCTCCACTTT
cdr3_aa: CASSLPGQGLSPYNSPLHF

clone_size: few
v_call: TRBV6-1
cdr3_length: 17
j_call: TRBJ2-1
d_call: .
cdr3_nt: TGTGCCAGCAGTCCACGGGCACTAGGCAGCTCCTACAATGAGCAGTTCTTC
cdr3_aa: CASSPRALGSSYNEQFF

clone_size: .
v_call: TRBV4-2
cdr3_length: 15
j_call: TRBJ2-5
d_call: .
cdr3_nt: TGTGCCAGCAGCCAAGAGGATGGCCCCCAAGAGACCCAGTACTTC
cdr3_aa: CASSQEDGPQETQYF

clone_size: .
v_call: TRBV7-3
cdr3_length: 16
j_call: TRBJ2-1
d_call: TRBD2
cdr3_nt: TGTGCCAGCAGCTTATATACTAGCGGGGGGACCGATGAGCAGTTCTTC
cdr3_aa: CASSLYTSGGTDEQFF

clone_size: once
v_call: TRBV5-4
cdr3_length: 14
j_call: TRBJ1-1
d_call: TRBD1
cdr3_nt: TGTGCCAGCAGCTGGGGGGACAGGACAGCCATGGATTTCTTT
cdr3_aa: CASSWGDRTAMDFF

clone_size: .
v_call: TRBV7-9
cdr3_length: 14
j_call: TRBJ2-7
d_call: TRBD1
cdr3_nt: TGTGCCAGCAGCTTCCGGGACAGGCCGCAGGAGCAGTACTTC
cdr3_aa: CASSFRDRPQEQYF

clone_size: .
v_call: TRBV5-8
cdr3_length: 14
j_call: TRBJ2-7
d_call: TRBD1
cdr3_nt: TGTGCCAGCAGCGAGGGACAGGCCTTGGACGAGCAGTACTTC
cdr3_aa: CASSEGQALDEQYF

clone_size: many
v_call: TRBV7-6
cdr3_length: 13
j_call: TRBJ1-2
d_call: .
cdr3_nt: TGTGCCAGCAGCTACGGCAGGGACTATGGCTACACCTTC
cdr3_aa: CASSYGRDYGYTF

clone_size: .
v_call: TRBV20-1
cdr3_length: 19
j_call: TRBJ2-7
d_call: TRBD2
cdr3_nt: TGCAGTGCTAATTCGTTGACTAGCGGGCTCCCCCCTAGCTCCTACGAGCAGTACTTC
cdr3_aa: CSANSLTSGLPPSSYEQYF

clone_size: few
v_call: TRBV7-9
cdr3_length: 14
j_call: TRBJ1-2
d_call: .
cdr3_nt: TGTGCCAGCAGCCCCCCGGACACCAGAAATAGCTACACCTTC
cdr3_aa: CASSPPDTRNSYTF

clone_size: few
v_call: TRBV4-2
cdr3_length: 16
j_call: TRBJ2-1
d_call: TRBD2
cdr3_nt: TGTGCCAGCAGCCAAGTTGGACTAGACCCTTACAATGAGCAGTTCTTC
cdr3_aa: CASSQVGLDPYNEQFF

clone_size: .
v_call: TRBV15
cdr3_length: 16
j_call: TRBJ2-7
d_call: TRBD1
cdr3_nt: TGTGCCACCAGCAGACTCGACACCGGGACAGGGGTCGAGCAGTACTTC
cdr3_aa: CATSRLDTGTGVEQYF

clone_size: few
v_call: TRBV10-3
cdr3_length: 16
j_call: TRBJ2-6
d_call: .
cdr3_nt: TGTGCCATCAGGCCTGGGTCAGGTTCTGGGGCCAACGTCCTGACTTTC
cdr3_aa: CAIRPGSGSGANVLTF

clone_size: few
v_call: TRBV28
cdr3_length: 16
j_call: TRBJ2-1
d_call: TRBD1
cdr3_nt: TGTGCCAGCAGTTCCCCCTCCGGGACAGAATACAATGAGCAGTTCTTC
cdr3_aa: CASSSPSGTEYNEQFF

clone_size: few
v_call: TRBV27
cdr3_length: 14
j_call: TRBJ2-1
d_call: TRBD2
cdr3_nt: TGTGCCAGCAGAGTTACTAGCGGCTACAATGAGCAGTTCTTC
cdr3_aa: CASRVTSGYNEQFF

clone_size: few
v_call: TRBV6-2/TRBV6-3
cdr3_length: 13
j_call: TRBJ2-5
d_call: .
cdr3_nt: TGTGCCAGCAGTTACTTCCGAACGGAGACCCAGTACTTC
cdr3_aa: CASSYFRTETQYF

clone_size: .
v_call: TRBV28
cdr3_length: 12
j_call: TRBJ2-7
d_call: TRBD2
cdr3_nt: TGTGCCAGCGGGGACTACTCCTACGAGCAGTACTTC
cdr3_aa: CASGDYSYEQYF

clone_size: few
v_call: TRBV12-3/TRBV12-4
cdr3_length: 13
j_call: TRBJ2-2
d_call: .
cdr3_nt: TGTGCCAGCAGTTCTTACAACACCGGGGAGCTGTTTTTT
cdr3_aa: CASSSYNTGELFF